Listed below are T cell receptor beta chains from one sample, sequenced in a study of shared clonotypes between healthy human individuals. Libraries were prepared by immunoSEQ multiplex PCR; TCRdb keeps only in-frame clonotypes and omits some of them. The sample has nearly 2 million clones, roughly 95% seen once; the top ten hold 1% to 1.5%. Sequencing was performed on naive CD8+ T cells sorted from blood. The receptors shown here come from a man in his late teens or twenties in good health. CDR3s include the opening cysteine and the closing phenylalanine or tryptophan. D genes are given only for firm matches. The listing skips clone size in some rows; elsewhere it reads once, few, many or a size class.

V gene	clone size	J gene	D gene	CDR3 DNA	CDR3 protein
TRBV30	-	TRBJ1-3	-	TGTGCCTGGAGTGCCACAGGGAATCTACCTGGAAACACCATATATTTT	CAWSATGNLPGNTIYF
TRBV5-6	-	TRBJ1-3	-	TGTGCCAGCAGCTCGGCCCTCGACCCTCTTACGGGAAACACCATATATTTT	CASSSALDPLTGNTIYF
TRBV18	-	TRBJ2-1	TRBD2	TGTGCCAGCTCAACACCGGGACTAGATAGCTACAATGAGCAGTTCTTC	CASSTPGLDSYNEQFF
TRBV7-2	-	TRBJ2-7	TRBD1	TGTGCCAGCAGCTTAGGGGACAGGGGGTCTTCCGAGCAGTACTTC	CASSLGDRGSSEQYF
TRBV29-1	-	TRBJ2-3	-	TGCAGCGTTGATAAAGAGACTAGGACAGATACGCAGTATTTT	CSVDKETRTDTQYF
TRBV9	-	TRBJ2-2	-	TGTGCCAGCAGCGTAGGGGATATCGGAAACACCGGGGAGCTGTTTTTT	CASSVGDIGNTGELFF
TRBV6-5	-	TRBJ2-5	TRBD2	TGTGCCAGCAGTTTTACTAGCGGGAATCAAGAGACCCAGTACTTC	CASSFTSGNQETQYF
TRBV5-5	few	TRBJ2-7	TRBD1	TGTGCCAGCAGCCTAGGACAGGGGGCGTCCTACGAGCAGTACTTC	CASSLGQGASYEQYF
TRBV13	few	TRBJ2-7	-	TGTGCCAGCAGCTCCCCCAACTCCTACGAGCAGTACTTC	CASSSPNSYEQYF
TRBV14	-	TRBJ2-1	TRBD1	TGTGCCAGCAGCCAAGACTTACAGGGGAGTATGGATGAGCAGTTCTTC	CASSQDLQGSMDEQFF
TRBV19	once	TRBJ2-5	TRBD1	TGTGCCAGTAGTAGCCATGACAGGGACCAAGAGACCCAGTACTTC	CASSSHDRDQETQYF
TRBV7-9	few	TRBJ1-2	TRBD1	TGTGCCAGCAGCCCACACACAGGGGAGGCTGGGTATGGCTACACCTTC	CASSPHTGEAGYGYTF
TRBV5-1	-	TRBJ1-2	TRBD1	TGCGCCAGCAGCTTAGGACAGGGGAACGGCTACACCTTC	CASSLGQGNGYTF
TRBV14	-	TRBJ2-3	TRBD2	TGTGCCAGCAGCCAAGTCTCGACTAGCGGGAGGGCCCCAGATACGCAGTATTTT	CASSQVSTSGRAPDTQYF
TRBV6-9	once	TRBJ1-1	-	TGTGCCAGCAGTTATGGCCAAGATAACACTGAAGCTTTCTTT	CASSYGQDNTEAFF
TRBV4-2	-	TRBJ2-4	TRBD1	TGTGCCAGCAGCCAAACAGGGGATCCTGAGGGCATTCAGTACTTC	CASSQTGDPEGIQYF
TRBV10-2	-	TRBJ2-7	-	TGCGCCAGCTGGGGTGTTGAGAGTTACGAGCAGTACTTC	CASWGVESYEQYF
TRBV7-9	-	TRBJ2-5	-	TGTGCCAGCAACAAACAGGACGAACTCGGGGAGACCCAGTACTTC	CASNKQDELGETQYF
TRBV19	-	TRBJ2-2	TRBD1	TGTGCCAGTACCCAAGACAGGGACACCGGGGAGCTGTTTTTT	CASTQDRDTGELFF
TRBV9	-	TRBJ1-1	-	TGTGCCAGCAGCGTAGACTCTGGTGAAGCTTTCTTT	CASSVDSGEAFF
TRBV4-1	-	TRBJ2-7	TRBD1	TGCGCCAGCAGTCTAACGGGACAGACCTACGAGCAGTACTTC	CASSLTGQTYEQYF
TRBV30	-	TRBJ1-1	-	TGTGCCTGGAGTGTAAAGGTCCTAGGAGCTGAAGCTTTCTTT	CAWSVKVLGAEAFF
TRBV27	once	TRBJ1-5	-	TGTGCCAGCAGTTTAGGGGGGGCTCAGCCCCAGCATTTT	CASSLGGAQPQHF
TRBV4-3	-	TRBJ2-2	-	TGCGCCAGCAGCCAAGACAGCAGCCCAGGGGGGGAGCTGTTTTTT	CASSQDSSPGGELFF